This record looks at one T cell receptor beta chain sequence and its context. Its antigen is undetermined. The germline V gene encodes CDR1 SGHDT and CDR2 YYEEEE. J was trimmed by 5 bases and V by 4 bases; bases with no gene match: 3. This CDR3 is built from 13 residues. The source of the sample is a study of T cell responses to AZD1222 COVID-19 vaccine. Method: immunoSEQ multiplex PCR; TCRdb's copy keeps in-frame clones and lacks some. The sample yields approximately 140,000 clones, about 93% seen once. Findings and caveats of the study: At baseline, just five to seven AZD1222 recipients tested seropositive. Variant regions that are unmutated are reportedly the target of nearly half of spike-specific TCRs. Donors in the cohort were predominantly white British and more often female, and clonal diversity was possibly underestimated. Vaccine-associated CD4 TCRs spanned spike, dominant at 160-218 and 743-854.

The genes are TRBV5-6 and TRBJ1-2; 9 positions agree with TRBD1. The TCR originated in an adult in good health. The specimen comprised peripheral blood, sampled on day 0 of AZD1222 vaccination. CDR3 residues: CASSHDRGYGYTF. CDR3 DNA: TGTGCCAGCAGCCACGACAGGGGGTATGGCTACACCTTC. Drawing the rest from reference TRBV5-6 and TRBJ1-2, the complete variable domain is DAGVTQSPTHLIKTRGQQVTLRCSPKSGHDTVSWYQQALGQGPQFIFQYYEEEERQRGNFPDRFSGHQFPNYSSELNVNALLLGDSALYLCASSHDRGYGYTFGSGTRLTVV.